This TCR beta chain was recorded in a study of T-cell reconstitution after alpha-beta-depleted transplantation in children. Study findings and constraints: When one year had passed after transplant, most T-cell counts and diversity came from newly produced T cells.

V was clipped by 0 bases and J by 2 bases, with 12 bases between them. The CDR3 has 15 amino acids. Germline V gives CDR1 SGHRS, CDR2 YFSETQ. As for this clonotype: Its antigen is still unknown.

Preparing the TCRbeta library involved the use of unique molecular identifiers. TCRdb redid the calling of the PCR reads with MiXCR, one entry per CDR3 protein. The sample consists of over 100,000 distinct CDR3 sequences, 10% of them appearing once. This specimen was PBMCs, taken before TCRalphabeta/CD19-depleted stem cell transplant. The V gene is TRBV5-1, the J gene TRBJ2-7, with unresolved D. The origin of this receptor is a boy younger than 10 with acute lymphoblastic leukemia, due to receive a stem cell transplant. The DNA of the CDR3 is TGCGCCAGCAGCTTGGCCAATCGCGAAACCTACGAGCAGTACTTC. Its translation is CASSLANRETYEQYF.